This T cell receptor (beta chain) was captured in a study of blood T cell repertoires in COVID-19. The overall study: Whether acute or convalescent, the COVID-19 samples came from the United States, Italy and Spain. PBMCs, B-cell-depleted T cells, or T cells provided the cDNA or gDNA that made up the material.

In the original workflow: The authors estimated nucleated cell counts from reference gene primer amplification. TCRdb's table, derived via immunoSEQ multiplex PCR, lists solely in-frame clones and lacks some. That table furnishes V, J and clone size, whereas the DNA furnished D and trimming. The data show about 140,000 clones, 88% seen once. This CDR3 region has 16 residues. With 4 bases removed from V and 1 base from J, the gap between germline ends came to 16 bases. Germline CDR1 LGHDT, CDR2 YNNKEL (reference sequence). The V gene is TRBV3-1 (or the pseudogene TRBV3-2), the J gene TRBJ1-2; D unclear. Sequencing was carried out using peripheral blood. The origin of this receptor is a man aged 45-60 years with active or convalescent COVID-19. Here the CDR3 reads CASSPERGLGNYGYTF. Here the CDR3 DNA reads TGTGCCAGCAGCCCCGAAAGAGGCTTGGGTAACTATGGCTACACCTTC.